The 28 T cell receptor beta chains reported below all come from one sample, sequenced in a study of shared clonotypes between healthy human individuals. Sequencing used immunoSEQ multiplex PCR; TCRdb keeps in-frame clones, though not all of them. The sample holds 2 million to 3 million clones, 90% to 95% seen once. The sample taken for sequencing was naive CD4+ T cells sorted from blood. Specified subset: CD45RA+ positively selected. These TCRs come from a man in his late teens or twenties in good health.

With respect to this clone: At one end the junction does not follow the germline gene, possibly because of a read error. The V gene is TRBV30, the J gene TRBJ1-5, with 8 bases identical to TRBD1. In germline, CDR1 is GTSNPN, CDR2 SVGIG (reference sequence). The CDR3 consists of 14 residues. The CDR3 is CAWGTGRLHQPQHF. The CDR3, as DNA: TGTGCCTGGGGGACAGGCCGCCTCCATCAACCCCAGCATTTT. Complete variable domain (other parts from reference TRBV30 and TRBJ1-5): SQTIHQWPATLVQPVGSPLSLECTVEGTSNPNLYWYRQAAGRGLQLLFYSVGIGQISSEVPQNLSASRPQDRQFILSSKKLLLSDSGFYLCAWGTGRLHQPQHFGDGTRLSIL.

CDR3 DNA sequence: TGTGCCACCAGCCCACGAGGTGGGGATCTTAGCTCCTACGAGCAGTACTTC. It codes for CATSPRGGDLSSYEQYF. The J gene is TRBJ2-7, the V gene TRBV15; no reliable D call. Looked up from germline, CDR1 is LNHNV and CDR2 is YYDKDF (reference sequence). Trimming pared 5 bases from V and 0 bases from J, leaving 20 bases between. The CDR3 consists of 17 residues.

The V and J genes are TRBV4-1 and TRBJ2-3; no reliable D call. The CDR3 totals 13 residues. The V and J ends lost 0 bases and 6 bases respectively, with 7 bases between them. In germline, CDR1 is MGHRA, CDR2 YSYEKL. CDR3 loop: CASSQDSPDTQYF. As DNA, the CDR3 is TGCGCCAGCAGCCAAGATTCCCCCGATACGCAGTATTTT.

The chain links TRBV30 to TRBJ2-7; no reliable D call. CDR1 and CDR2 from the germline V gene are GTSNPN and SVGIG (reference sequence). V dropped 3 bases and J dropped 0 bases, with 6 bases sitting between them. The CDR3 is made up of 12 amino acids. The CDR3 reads CAWRGFSYEQYF. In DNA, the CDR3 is TGTGCCTGGAGAGGATTCTCCTACGAGCAGTACTTC.

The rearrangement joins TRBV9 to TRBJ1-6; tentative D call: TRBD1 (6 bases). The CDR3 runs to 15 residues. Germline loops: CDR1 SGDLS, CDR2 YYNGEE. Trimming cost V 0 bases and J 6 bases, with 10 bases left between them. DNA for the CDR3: TGTGCCAGCAGCGTAGGTCTAGGGGGTAATTCACCCCTCCACTTT. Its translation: CASSVGLGGNSPLHF.

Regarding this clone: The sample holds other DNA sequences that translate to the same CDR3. CDR3 loop: CASSQDRGDYEQYF. Here the CDR3 DNA reads TGCGCCAGCAGCCAAGATCGCGGGGATTACGAGCAGTACTTC. The J gene is TRBJ2-7, the V gene TRBV4-3, with TRBD2 as a possible D gene (6 bases). This CDR3 contains 14 residues. V was shortened by 0 bases and J by 4 bases, with 10 bases between the two germline ends. From germline, CDR1 is LGHNA and CDR2 YSLEER.

The CDR3 loop is CTSSPLPRCIQYF. CDR3 DNA: TGCACCAGCAGCCCCTTGCCACGGTGCATTCAGTACTTC. The chain uses TRBV1 and TRBJ2-4; TRBD2 was called by the table and not checked on the DNA. TRBV1 is a documented pseudogene. The CDR3 totals 13 residues.

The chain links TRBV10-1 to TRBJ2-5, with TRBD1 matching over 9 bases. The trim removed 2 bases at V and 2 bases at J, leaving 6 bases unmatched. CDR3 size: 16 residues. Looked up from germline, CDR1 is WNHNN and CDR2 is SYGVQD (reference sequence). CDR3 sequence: CASSEGTGLRQETQYF. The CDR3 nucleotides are TGCGCCAGCAGTGAGGGGACAGGGTTGAGGCAAGAGACCCAGTACTTC.

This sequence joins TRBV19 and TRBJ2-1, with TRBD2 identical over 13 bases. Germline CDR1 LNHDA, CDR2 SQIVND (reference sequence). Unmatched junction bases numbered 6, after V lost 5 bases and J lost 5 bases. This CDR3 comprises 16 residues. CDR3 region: CASSPEGTSGDNEQFF. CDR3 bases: TGTGCCAGTAGTCCAGAGGGGACTAGCGGGGACAATGAGCAGTTCTTC.

The CDR3 sequence: CAWSLRTGSYEQYF. Written as DNA, the CDR3 is TGTGCCTGGAGTCTCCGGACAGGCTCCTACGAGCAGTACTTC. This rearrangement joins TRBV30 to TRBJ2-7, with 7 bases that match TRBD1. The CDR3 runs to 14 residues. V dropped 2 bases and J dropped 0; count of bases not matched to a gene: 4. CDR1 and CDR2 (germline): GTSNPN, SVGIG (reference sequence).

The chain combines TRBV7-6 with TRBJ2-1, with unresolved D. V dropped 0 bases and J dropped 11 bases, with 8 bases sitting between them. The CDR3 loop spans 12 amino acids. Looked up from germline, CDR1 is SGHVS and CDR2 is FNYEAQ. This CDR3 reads CASSLALGKQFF. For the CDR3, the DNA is TGTGCCAGCAGCTTAGCGCTGGGAAAGCAGTTCTTC.

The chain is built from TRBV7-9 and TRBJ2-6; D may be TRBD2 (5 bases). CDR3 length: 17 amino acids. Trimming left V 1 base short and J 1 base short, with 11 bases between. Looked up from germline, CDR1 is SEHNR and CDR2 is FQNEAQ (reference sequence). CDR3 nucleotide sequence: TGTGCCAGCAGCTTAGGAGTTTGGGAGTCTGGGGCCAACGTCCTGACTTTC. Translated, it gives CASSLGVWESGANVLTF.

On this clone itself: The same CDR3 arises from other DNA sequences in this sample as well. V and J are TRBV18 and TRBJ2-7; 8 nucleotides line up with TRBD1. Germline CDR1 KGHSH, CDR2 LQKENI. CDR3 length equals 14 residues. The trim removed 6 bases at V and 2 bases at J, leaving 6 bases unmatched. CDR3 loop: CASSPGTGAYEQYF. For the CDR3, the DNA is TGTGCCAGCTCGCCCGGGACAGGCGCCTACGAGCAGTACTTC.

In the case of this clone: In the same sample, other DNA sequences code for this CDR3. CDR3 sequence (DNA): TGCGCCAGCAGCTTGGGACAGCTTAGCACAGATACGCAGTATTTT. This gives the protein CASSLGQLSTDTQYF. The chain carries TRBV5-1 and TRBJ2-3; weak D call: TRBD1 (5 bases). The ends were cut back, 0 bases at V and 0 bases at J, with 8 bases in the middle. This CDR3 contains 15 residues. In germline, CDR1 is SGHRS, CDR2 YFSETQ.

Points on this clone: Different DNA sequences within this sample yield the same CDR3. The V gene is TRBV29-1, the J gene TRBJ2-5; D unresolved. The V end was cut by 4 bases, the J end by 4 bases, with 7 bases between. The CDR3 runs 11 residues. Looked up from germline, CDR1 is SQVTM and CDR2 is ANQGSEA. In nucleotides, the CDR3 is TGCAGCGTTGTGGGTGGAGAGACCCAGTACTTC. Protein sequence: CSVVGGETQYF.

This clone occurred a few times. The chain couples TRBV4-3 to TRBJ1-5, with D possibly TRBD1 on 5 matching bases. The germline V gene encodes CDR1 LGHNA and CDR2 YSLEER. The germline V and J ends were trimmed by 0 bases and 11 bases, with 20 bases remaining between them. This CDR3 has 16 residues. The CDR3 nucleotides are TGCGCCAGCAGCCAAGAGGCGTGGGGGTCCAATCAAGCCCAGCATTTT. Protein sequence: CASSQEAWGSNQAQHF.

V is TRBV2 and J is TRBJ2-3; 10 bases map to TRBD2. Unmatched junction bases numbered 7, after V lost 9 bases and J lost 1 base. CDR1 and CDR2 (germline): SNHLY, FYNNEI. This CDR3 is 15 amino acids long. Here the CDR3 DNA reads TGTGCCAGGACGAGGGGGACTAGCGGCACAGATACGCAGTATTTT. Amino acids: CARTRGTSGTDTQYF.

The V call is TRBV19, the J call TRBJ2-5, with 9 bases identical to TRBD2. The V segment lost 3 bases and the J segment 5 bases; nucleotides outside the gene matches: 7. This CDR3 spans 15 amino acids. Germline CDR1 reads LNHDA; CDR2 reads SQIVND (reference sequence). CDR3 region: CASSMRTSEKETQYF. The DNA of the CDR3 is TGTGCCAGTAGTATGAGGACTAGCGAGAAGGAGACCCAGTACTTC.

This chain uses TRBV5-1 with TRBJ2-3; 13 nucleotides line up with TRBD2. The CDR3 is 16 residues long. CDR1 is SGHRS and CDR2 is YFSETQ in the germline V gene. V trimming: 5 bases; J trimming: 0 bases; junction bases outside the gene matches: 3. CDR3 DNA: TGCGCCAGCAGGACTAGCGGGGGGTATAGCACAGATACGCAGTATTTT. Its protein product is CASRTSGGYSTDTQYF.

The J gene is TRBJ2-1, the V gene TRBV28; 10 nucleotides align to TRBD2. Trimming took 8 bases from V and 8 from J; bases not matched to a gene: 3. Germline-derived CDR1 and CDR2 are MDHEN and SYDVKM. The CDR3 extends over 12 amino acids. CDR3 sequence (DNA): TGTGCCAGCGGGACTAGCGTATATGAGCAGTTCTTC. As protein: CASGTSVYEQFF.

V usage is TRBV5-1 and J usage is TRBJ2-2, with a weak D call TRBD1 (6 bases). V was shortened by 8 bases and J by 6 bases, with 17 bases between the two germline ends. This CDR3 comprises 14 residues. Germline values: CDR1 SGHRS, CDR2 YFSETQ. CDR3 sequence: CASKQGSVSGELFF. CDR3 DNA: TGCGCCAGTAAACAGGGTTCGGTATCCGGGGAGCTGTTTTTT.

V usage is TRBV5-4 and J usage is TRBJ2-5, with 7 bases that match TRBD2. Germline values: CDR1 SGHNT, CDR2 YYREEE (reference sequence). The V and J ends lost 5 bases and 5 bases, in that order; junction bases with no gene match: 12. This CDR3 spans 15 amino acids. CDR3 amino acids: CASRRRLADVETQYF. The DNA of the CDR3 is TGTGCCAGCAGGCGCAGACTAGCAGATGTGGAGACCCAGTACTTC.

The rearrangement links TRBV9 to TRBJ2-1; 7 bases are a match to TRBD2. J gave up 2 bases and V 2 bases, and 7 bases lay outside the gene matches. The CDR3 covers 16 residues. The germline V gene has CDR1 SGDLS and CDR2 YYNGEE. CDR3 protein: CASSVFAGTTYNEQFF. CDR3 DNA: TGTGCCAGCAGCGTTTTTGCCGGGACTACCTACAATGAGCAGTTCTTC. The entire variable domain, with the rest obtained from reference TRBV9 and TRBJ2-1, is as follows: DSGVTQTPKHLITATGQRVTLRCSPRSGDLSVYWYQQSLDQGLQFLIQYYNGEERAKGNILERFSAQQFPDLHSELNLSSLELGDSALYFCASSVFAGTTYNEQFFGPGTRLTVL.

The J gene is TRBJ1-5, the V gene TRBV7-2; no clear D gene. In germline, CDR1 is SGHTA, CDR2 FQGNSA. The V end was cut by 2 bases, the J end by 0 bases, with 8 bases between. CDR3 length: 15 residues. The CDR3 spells CASSLSGDSNQPQHF. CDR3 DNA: TGTGCCAGCAGCTTAAGCGGGGATAGCAATCAGCCCCAGCATTTT. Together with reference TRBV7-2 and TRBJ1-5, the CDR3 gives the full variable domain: GAGVSQSPSNKVTEKGKDVELRCDPISGHTALYWYRQSLGQGLEFLIYFQGNSAPDKSGLPSDRFSAERTGGSVSTLTIQRTQQEDSAVYLCASSLSGDSNQPQHFGDGTRLSIL.

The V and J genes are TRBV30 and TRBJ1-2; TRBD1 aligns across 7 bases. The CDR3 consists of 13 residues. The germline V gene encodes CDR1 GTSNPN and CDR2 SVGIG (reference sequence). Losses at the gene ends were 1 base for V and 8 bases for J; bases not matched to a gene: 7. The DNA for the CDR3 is TGTGCCTGGAGTGCCCCGGGACAGCGGGGCTACACCTTC. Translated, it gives CAWSAPGQRGYTF.

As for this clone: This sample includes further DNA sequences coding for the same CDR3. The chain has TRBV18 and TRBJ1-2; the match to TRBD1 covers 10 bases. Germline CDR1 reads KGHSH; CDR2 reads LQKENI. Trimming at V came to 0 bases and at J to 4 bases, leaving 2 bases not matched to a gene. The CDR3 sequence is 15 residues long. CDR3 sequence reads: CASSPPGQGSYGYTF. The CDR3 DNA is TGTGCCAGCTCACCACCGGGACAGGGGAGCTATGGCTACACCTTC. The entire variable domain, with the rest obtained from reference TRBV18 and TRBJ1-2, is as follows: NAGVMQNPRHLVRRRGQEARLRCSPMKGHSHVYWYRQLPEEGLKFMVYLQKENIIDESGMPKERFSAEFPKEGPSILRIQQVVRGDSAAYFCASSPPGQGSYGYTFGSGTRLTVV.

This CDR3 is CASSLMADTQYF. The CDR3, as DNA: TGTGCCAGCAGCTTAATGGCAGATACGCAGTATTTT. The rearrangement joins TRBV7-9 to TRBJ2-3, with D unresolved. Trimming stripped 2 bases from V and 4 bases from J, with 4 bases between. Germline CDR1 reads SEHNR; CDR2 reads FQNEAQ (reference sequence). This CDR3 region has 12 residues.

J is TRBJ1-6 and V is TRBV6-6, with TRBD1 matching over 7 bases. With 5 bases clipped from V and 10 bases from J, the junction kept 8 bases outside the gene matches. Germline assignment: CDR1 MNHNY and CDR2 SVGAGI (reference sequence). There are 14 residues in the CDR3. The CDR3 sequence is CASSRQGAGSPLHF. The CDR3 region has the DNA TGTGCCAGCAGTCGACAGGGCGCGGGATCACCCCTCCACTTT.